This entry lists 20 T cell receptor beta chains sequenced from one sample in a study of CD8+ T cells in alopecia areata (dated by TCRdb to about 2018). This sample's time point label indicates: about 25 weeks on oral tofacitinib. Reading the label with the study, this specimen's treatment or condition is: oral pan-JAK inhibitor, 5-10 mg twice daily. Library creation used the immunoSEQ multiplex PCR assay. For TCR sequencing, RNA was extracted from every sample and reverse transcribed into cDNA to serve as template. This immuneACCESS table, as held by TCRdb, lists in-frame sequences with V and J called but not all clones. Of the missing ones, under half trace to an unresolved V gene in checked studies; the others have no known cause. Here the sample has around 99,000 clones; roughly 84% occur a single time. The ten largest clonotypes hold around 25% of the sample. Specimen: CD8+ T cells sorted from blood, collected at week 24, from a patient treated with tofacitinib. These receptors originate from a human donor with alopecia areata.

This clone was counted a few times. The chain recombines TRBV7-8 with TRBJ2-1; 11 bases fit TRBD2. CDR1 and CDR2 from the germline V gene are SGHVS and FQNEAQ. The CDR3 spans 15 residues. With V trimmed by 3 bases and J by 10 bases, 8 bases remained unmatched. Written as DNA, the CDR3 is TGTGCCAGCAGCTTCCCCGGGACTAGCGGACGGGAGCAGTTCTTC. This translates into CASSFPGTSGREQFF.

The rearrangement joins TRBV19 to TRBJ2-1; no clear D. The CDR3 runs to 15 residues. With 5 bases removed from V and 0 bases from J, the gap between germline ends came to 11 bases. Germline V CDR1 and CDR2: LNHDA, SQIVND (reference sequence). CDR3 sequence reads: CASSAVLGSYNEQFF. The CDR3 DNA reads TGTGCCAGTAGTGCAGTATTGGGCTCCTACAATGAGCAGTTCTTC. The full variable domain, completed using reference TRBV19 and TRBJ2-1, is DGGITQSPKYLFRKEGQNVTLSCEQNLNHDAMYWYRQDPGQGLRLIYYSQIVNDFQKGDIAEGYSVSREKKESFPLTVTSAQKNPTAFYLCASSAVLGSYNEQFFGPGTRLTVL.

The V gene is TRBV7-8, the J gene TRBJ2-3, with 9 bases identical to TRBD2. The length of the CDR3 is 17 residues. V shed 1 base, J shed 6 bases, and the junction held 11 bases outside the gene matches. Germline V gives CDR1 SGHVS, CDR2 FQNEAQ. The CDR3 region is CASSLVASGETSDTQYF. The DNA for the CDR3 is TGTGCCAGCAGCTTAGTGGCTAGCGGGGAGACTTCGGATACGCAGTATTTT.

The J gene is TRBJ2-7, the V gene TRBV7-9; perhaps TRBD2 as D (5 bases). Trimming pared 4 bases from V and 4 bases from J, leaving 11 bases between. The CDR3 length is 13 residues. The V gene's germline CDR1 is SEHNR and CDR2 FQNEAQ (reference sequence). The DNA for the CDR3 is TGTGCCAGCAGCTCGCCACTAGAGTACGAGCAGTACTTC. Amino acids: CASSSPLEYEQYF.

The J gene is TRBJ1-1, the V gene TRBV10-2; TRBD1 agrees at 8 bases. V lost 8 bases to trimming and J lost 1 base; unmatched junction nucleotides: 6. Germline V gives CDR1 WSHSY, CDR2 SAAADI. The CDR3 is 14 amino acids. For the CDR3, the DNA is TGCGCCAGCCAATTGGGACAGGAGAACACTGAAGCTTTCTTT. This sequence encodes CASQLGQENTEAFF.

The genes are TRBV7-2 and TRBJ2-7; no clear D. This CDR3 has 14 amino acids. V lost 1 base and J 1 base, leaving 8 bases between the germline ends. Germline values: CDR1 SGHTA, CDR2 FQGNSA. CDR3 amino acids: CASSLVPGSYEQYF. The CDR3 DNA is TGTGCCAGCAGCTTAGTCCCAGGATCCTACGAGCAGTACTTC.

The J gene is TRBJ1-3, the V gene TRBV25-1; 9 nucleotides align to TRBD1. The CDR3 has 15 amino acids. V was pared by 3 bases and J by 7 bases, with 7 bases of the junction left unmatched. CDR1 and CDR2 from the germline V gene are MGHDK and SYGVNS. The CDR3 here is CASSETGTGTNTIYF. Here the CDR3 DNA reads TGTGCCAGCAGTGAGACCGGGACAGGGACGAACACCATATATTTT. Combining the CDR3 with reference TRBV25-1 and TRBJ1-3 gives the whole variable domain EADIYQTPRYLVIGTGKKITLECSQTMGHDKMYWYQQDPGMELHLIHYSYGVNSTEKGDLSSESTVSRIRTEHFPLTLESARPSHTSQYLCASSETGTGTNTIYFGEGSWLTVV.

This sequence joins TRBV13 and TRBJ2-1; 7 bases map to TRBD1. CDR3 length: 12 amino acids. Losses at the gene ends were 0 bases for V and 10 bases for J; bases not matched to a gene: 0. Germline CDR1 and CDR2: PRHDT and FYEKMQ (reference sequence). The CDR3, as DNA: TGTGCCAGCAGCTTAGGCAGGGGGGAGCAGTTCTTC. Its protein product is CASSLGRGEQFF. Using reference TRBV13 and TRBJ2-1 for the parts outside the CDR3, the full variable domain is AAGVIQSPRHLIKEKRETATLKCYPIPRHDTVYWYQQGPGQDPQFLISFYEKMQSDKGSIPDRFSAQQFSDYHSELNMSSLELGDSALYFCASSLGRGEQFFGPGTRLTVL.

This clone was seen a few times. V is TRBV10-3 and J is TRBJ2-7, with D perhaps matching TRBD1 or TRBD2 (6 bases each). This CDR3 comprises 17 residues. Germline V gene data show CDR1 as ENHRY and CDR2 as SYGVKD. V lost 0 bases and J lost 4, with 19 bases in between. CDR3 in amino acids: CAISESKGGDARYEQYF. DNA for the CDR3: TGTGCCATCAGTGAGTCGAAGGGGGGTGACGCAAGGTACGAGCAGTACTTC.

The chain recombines TRBV4-1 with TRBJ2-1; 8 nucleotides line up with TRBD1. The CDR3 is 16 residues long. The J segment lost 5 bases and the V segment lost 1 base, leaving 7 bases of the junction unmatched. In germline, CDR1 is MGHRA, CDR2 YSYEKL. The CDR3 DNA is TGCGCCAGCAGCCAAGTCGGACAGGGATTCGACAATGAGCAGTTCTTC. Translation: CASSQVGQGFDNEQFF.

V is TRBV5-1 and J is TRBJ2-3; 11 positions agree with TRBD2. Germline assignment: CDR1 SGHRS and CDR2 YFSETQ. V dropped 3 bases and J dropped 5; count of bases not matched to a gene: 8. There are 16 residues in the CDR3. The CDR3 spells CASSSLSGGAKDTQYF. The CDR3 DNA is TGCGCCAGCAGCTCTCTTAGCGGGGGGGCAAAAGATACGCAGTATTTT. Based on the CDR3 plus reference TRBV5-1 and TRBJ2-3, the full variable domain is KAGVTQTPRYLIKTRGQQVTLSCSPISGHRSVSWYQQTPGQGLQFLFEYFSETQRNKGNFPGRFSGRQFSNSRSEMNVSTLELGDSALYLCASSSLSGGAKDTQYFGPGTRLTVL.

This clone was seen just once. The rearrangement joins TRBV6-5 to TRBJ1-5, with D perhaps matching TRBD1 (5 bases). V shed 0 bases and J shed 1 base, with 7 bases lying between them. Germline CDR1 and CDR2: MNHEY and SVGAGI. This CDR3 is built from 15 residues. For the CDR3, the DNA is TGTGCCAGCAGTTACTCGGGGCGGAGCAATCAGCCCCAGCATTTT. Translation gives CASSYSGRSNQPQHF.

This chain joins TRBV6-1 and TRBJ2-7; no clear D. The germline V gene encodes CDR1 MNHNS and CDR2 SASEGT. This CDR3 contains 13 residues. V was trimmed by 2 bases and J by 2 bases, leaving 7 bases between them. In DNA form, the CDR3 reads TGTGCCAGCAGTGAATGGCCCACCTACGAGCAGTACTTC. It translates to CASSEWPTYEQYF.

This rearrangement joins TRBV5-6 to TRBJ1-5; D gene ambiguous. Trimming stripped 1 base from V and 6 bases from J, with 8 bases between. This CDR3 comprises 13 residues. Germline V gives CDR1 SGHDT, CDR2 YYEEEE. The chain's CDR3 is CASSLTGRQPQHF. CDR3 DNA: TGTGCCAGCAGCTTGACGGGCCGTCAGCCCCAGCATTTT.

The V and J genes are TRBV7-9 and TRBJ2-7, with 9 bases fitting TRBD1. This CDR3 is built from 15 residues. In germline, CDR1 is SEHNR, CDR2 FQNEAQ (reference sequence). V gave up 5 bases and J gave up 5 bases; unmatched junction bases: 10. The CDR3 bases are TGTGCCAGCAGCCCACCCGGGACAGGGCTGAACGAGCAGTACTTC. It specifies CASSPPGTGLNEQYF.

The rearrangement uses TRBV4-1 and TRBJ2-5; TRBD1 aligns across 10 bases. The germline V gene encodes CDR1 MGHRA and CDR2 YSYEKL. J was trimmed by 5 bases and V by 4 bases; bases with no gene match: 13. CDR3 size: 17 residues. CDR3 sequence: CASSPIASTGGQETQYF. DNA for the CDR3: TGCGCCAGCAGCCCTATTGCCTCGACAGGGGGCCAGGAGACCCAGTACTTC.

This clone occurred a few times. Other DNA sequences of this sample code for an identical CDR3. This chain links TRBV6-5 with TRBJ2-2, with D unclear. The germline CDR1 and CDR2 sequences are MNHEY and SVGAGI. V lost 0 bases to trimming and J lost 4 bases, with 3 bases between them. The CDR3 is 13 residues long. The CDR3 is CASSYSLTGELFF. CDR3 nucleotide sequence: TGTGCCAGCAGTTACTCTCTCACCGGGGAGCTGTTTTTT.

The count of this clone is one. The V gene is TRBV9, the J gene TRBJ2-5; 12 positions match TRBD1. The CDR3 has 19 residues. Looked up from germline, CDR1 is SGDLS and CDR2 is YYNGEE. V trimming: 4 bases; J trimming: 4 bases; junction bases outside the gene matches: 17. In DNA, the CDR3 is TGTGCCAGCAGCTCCCGGGACAGGGGGCGCGGGGGGATAGGAGAGACCCAGTACTTC. Translated: CASSSRDRGRGGIGETQYF. The variable domain in full, completed from reference TRBV9 and TRBJ2-5, reads DSGVTQTPKHLITATGQRVTLRCSPRSGDLSVYWYQQSLDQGLQFLIQYYNGEERAKGNILERFSAQQFPDLHSELNLSSLELGDSALYFCASSSRDRGRGGIGETQYFGPGTRLLVL.

The V call is TRBV2, the J call TRBJ2-7; 9 bases agree with TRBD1. This CDR3 region has 13 residues. Per germline, CDR1 SNHLY and CDR2 FYNNEI. With 9 bases clipped from V and 0 bases from J, the junction kept 3 bases outside the gene matches. CDR3 protein: CASQGQGSYEQYF. CDR3 in DNA: TGTGCCAGTCAGGGACAGGGCTCCTACGAGCAGTACTTC.

In this sample, this clone turned up once. This chain uses TRBV30 with TRBJ2-1; 7 positions agree with TRBD1. Germline values: CDR1 GTSNPN, CDR2 SVGIG (reference sequence). With 4 bases clipped from V and 7 bases from J, the junction kept 13 bases outside the gene matches. The CDR3 is made up of 15 amino acids. The CDR3: CAWISPRDSRNEQFF. CDR3 DNA sequence: TGTGCCTGGATTAGCCCCCGGGACAGCCGAAATGAGCAGTTCTTC. Drawing the rest from reference TRBV30 and TRBJ2-1, the complete variable domain is SQTIHQWPATLVQPVGSPLSLECTVEGTSNPNLYWYRQAAGRGLQLLFYSVGIGQISSEVPQNLSASRPQDRQFILSSKKLLLSDSGFYLCAWISPRDSRNEQFFGPGTRLTVL.